What follows are 20 T cell receptor beta chains derived from one specimen sequenced in a study of T cell repertoires in cytomegalovirus infection (dated by TCRdb to about 2019). The sequencing machine was an Illumina HiSeq 1500. TCRdb reanalyzed the raw reads on its own, using fastp at Q25 for trimming and MiXCR for clone calling, and kept in-frame beta chains. Rows with a matching CDR3 protein are joined into one entry that keeps the most common DNA and genes. In this sample the table shows about 130,000 distinct CDR3 sequences, 20% to 30% of which occur a single time. 30% to 35% of the sample is in the top ten clones. The antigens for these receptors are not known. Sequencing input: PBMCs, sequenced either directly or after in vitro stimulation (not recorded which). Every receptor here comes from a human donor in good health (CMV status not recorded). Some clones in this sample may be carry-over from other donors' samples.

This clonotype has a handful of counts. The gene calls are TRBV28 and TRBJ2-7; 9 nucleotides agree with TRBD1. The CDR3 covers 16 residues. The V and J ends lost 1 base and 0 bases, in that order; junction bases with no gene match: 4. Germline V gives CDR1 MDHEN, CDR2 SYDVKM. This CDR3 reads CASSLSGQGLSYEQYV. CDR3 DNA: TGTGCCAGCAGTTTATCGGGACAGGGACTCTCCTACGAGCAGTACGTC.

The chain joins TRBV10-3 to TRBJ2-1, with D perhaps given as TRBD1 or TRBD2 (5 bases each). V was trimmed by 2 bases and J by 2 bases, leaving 13 bases between them. CDR3 length: 16 amino acids. The germline V gene encodes CDR1 ENHRY and CDR2 SYGVKD. The chain's CDR3 is CAISEPADTTYNEQFF. The DNA for the CDR3 is TGTGCCATCAGTGAGCCAGCGGACACCACCTACAATGAGCAGTTCTTC.

This clonotype was observed a few times. CDR3: CASSSQSGNGVHEQFF. The CDR3 DNA follows: TGTGCCAGCAGTTCCCAAAGCGGGAATGGCGTCCATGAGCAGTTCTTC. The genes are TRBV7-2 and TRBJ2-1; 7 nucleotides align to TRBD2. Germline V gives CDR1 SGHTA, CDR2 FQGNSA. V shed 6 bases, J shed 8 bases, and the junction held 16 bases outside the gene matches. The CDR3 loop spans 16 amino acids.

The rearrangement joins TRBV4-3 to TRBJ2-3; D unresolved. Per the germline V gene, CDR1 is LGHNA and CDR2 is YSLEER. The CDR3 has 13 amino acids. The V and J ends lost 0 bases and 4 bases respectively, with 5 bases between them. This CDR3 reads CASSQESADTQYF. The CDR3 region has the DNA TGCGCCAGCAGCCAAGAATCGGCAGATACGCAGTATTTT.

This chain joins TRBV19 and TRBJ2-1; 10 nucleotides match TRBD1. Germline V lookup: CDR1 LNHDA, CDR2 SQIVND (reference sequence). Trimming cost V 4 bases and J 3 bases; bases outside gene matches: 3. This CDR3 has 15 residues. CDR3 amino acids: CASSTRTGGYNEQFF. CDR3 sequence (DNA): TGTGCCAGTAGTACCCGGACAGGGGGCTACAATGAGCAGTTCTTC.

The rearrangement joins TRBV7-2 to TRBJ1-2; D ambiguous. CDR3 size: 13 residues. From germline, CDR1 is SGHTA and CDR2 FQGNSA. V was clipped by 5 bases and J by 0 bases, with 7 bases between them. CDR3 DNA: TGTGCCAGCAGCCCCCGACCTAACTATGGCTACACCTTC. It translates to CASSPRPNYGYTF.

The V and J genes are TRBV20-1 and TRBJ2-7; TRBD1 is a possible D gene (6 bases). V lost 3 bases, J lost 0 bases, and 12 bases lay in between. This CDR3 spans 14 amino acids. Germline loops: CDR1 DFQATT, CDR2 SNEGSKA (reference sequence). DNA for the CDR3: TGCAGTGCTAGGGACAGAGTTTTCTCCTACGAGCAGTACTTC. Protein: CSARDRVFSYEQYF.

This clonotype was recorded many times. This chain links TRBV7-9 with TRBJ2-2, with TRBD1 identical over 7 bases. Germline V gene sequence: CDR1 SEHNR, CDR2 FQNEAQ (reference sequence). The CDR3 contains 13 residues. Losses at the gene ends were 10 bases for V and 1 base for J; bases not matched to a gene: 3. In DNA form, the CDR3 reads TGTGCCAACCAGGGGGAGAACACCGGGGAGCTGTTTTTT. As protein: CANQGENTGELFF.

The chain joins TRBV3-1 to TRBJ2-2; 15 bases agree with TRBD2. From germline, CDR1 is LGHDT and CDR2 YNNKEL (reference sequence). The CDR3 runs to 21 residues. With 2 bases clipped from V and 1 base from J, the junction kept 11 bases outside the gene matches. For the CDR3, the DNA is TGTGCCAGCAGCCAACCAATTCCGGGACTAGCGGGAGGAAGGAACACCGGGGAGCTGTTTTTT. Translating it yields CASSQPIPGLAGGRNTGELFF.

This clonotype has a count of ten or more. CDR3 protein: CASSFVGFYADTQYF. The CDR3 DNA reads TGTGCCAGCAGCTTCGTAGGGTTTTATGCAGATACGCAGTATTTT. The chain combines TRBV5-8 with TRBJ2-3; D remains ambiguous. V shed 2 bases and J shed 4 bases, with 14 bases lying between them. The CDR3 runs to 15 residues. Germline CDR1 is SGHTS and CDR2 is YDEGEE. The full variable domain, its missing parts supplied by reference TRBV5-8 and TRBJ2-3, is EAGVTQSPTHLIKTRGQQATLRCSPISGHTSVYWYQQALGLGLQFLLWYDEGEERNRGNFPPRFSGRQFPNYSSELNVNALELEDSALYLCASSFVGFYADTQYFGPGTRLTVL.

The V call is TRBV12-3 or TRBV12-4, the J call TRBJ2-7; 8 bases align to TRBD2. V was clipped by 3 bases and J by 0 bases; unmatched bases: 7. This CDR3 has 16 amino acids. CDR3 nucleotide sequence: TGTGCCAGCAGTTTCGCTCTAGCGGGTAGCTCCTACGAGCAGTACGTC. Its protein is CASSFALAGSSYEQYV.

The J gene is TRBJ2-7, the V gene TRBV7-6, with 8 bases lining up with TRBD1. This CDR3 contains 16 residues. Trimming took 5 bases from V and 5 from J; bases not matched to a gene: 14. In germline, CDR1 is SGHVS, CDR2 FNYEAQ. The CDR3 DNA reads as TGTGCCAGCAGCGTAGGTCCAGGGGGCCCTGAGGACGAGCAGTACGTC. Protein: CASSVGPGGPEDEQYV.

The CDR3 region is CASSPRSQGAFF. In nucleotides, the CDR3 is TGTGCCAGCAGTCCCAGGTCCCAGGGGGCTTTCTTT. This rearrangement joins TRBV12-3 or TRBV12-4 to TRBJ1-1; D is perhaps TRBD1 (6 bases). V was trimmed by 5 bases and J by 11 bases, leaving 15 bases between them. The CDR3 has 12 residues.

This clonotype has a single count. The chain joins TRBV12-3 or TRBV12-4 to TRBJ1-1; TRBD1 might be the D (5 bases). CDR3 length: 15 residues. V lost 7 bases to trimming and J lost 1 base, with 16 bases between them. DNA for the CDR3: TGTGCCAGCACCACTTGGGGGGGGACGAACACTGAAGCTTTCTTT. This encodes CASTTWGGTNTEAFF.

This clonotype was seen only a few times. The rearrangement uses TRBV7-2 and TRBJ2-1; TRBD2 matches 15 bases. The CDR3 spans 16 residues. Trimming removed 4 bases from V and 9 bases from J; junction bases left unmatched: 7. Germline lookup yields CDR1 SGHTA and CDR2 FQGNSA. CDR3 protein: CASSSGLAGGRGEQFF. The CDR3 coding sequence is TGTGCCAGCAGCTCGGGACTAGCGGGAGGTCGTGGTGAGCAGTTCTTC.

The chain is built from TRBV6-1 and TRBJ2-3, with TRBD2 matching 8 bases. Trimming removed 6 bases from V and 4 bases from J; junction bases left unmatched: 9. The CDR3 covers 15 residues. CDR1 and CDR2 from the germline V gene are MNHNS and SASEGT. Written as DNA, the CDR3 is TGTGCCAGCAGACATAGCGGGATAGGGTCAGATACGCAGTATTTT. Protein sequence: CASRHSGIGSDTQYF.

The chain couples TRBV7-9 to TRBJ1-1; 11 bases align to TRBD1. V lost 4 bases, J lost 1 base, and 2 bases stayed unmatched. Germline loops: CDR1 SEHNR, CDR2 FQNEAQ (reference sequence). CDR3 length: 15 residues. CDR3 loop: CASSWTGGANTEAFF. Written as DNA, the CDR3 is TGTGCCAGCAGCTGGACAGGGGGCGCGAACACTGAAGCTTTCTTT.

This clonotype has only a few counts. The chain employs TRBV4-3 and TRBJ2-3; TRBD2 matches 10 bases. The CDR3 has 18 residues. J gave up 4 bases and V 1 base, and 11 bases lay outside the gene matches. Germline V lookup: CDR1 LGHNA, CDR2 YSLEER. CDR3 in amino acids: CASSQASSGSYRADTQYF. Here the CDR3 DNA reads TGCGCCAGCAGCCAAGCTTCTAGCGGGAGTTATAGGGCAGATACGCAGTATTTT.

This chain links TRBV5-8 with TRBJ1-5; no definite D call. CDR1 and CDR2 (germline): SGHTS, YDEGEE. V was pared by 5 bases and J by 0 bases, with 6 bases between. This CDR3 spans 13 amino acids. The CDR3 is CASSWVSNQPQHF. The CDR3 DNA follows: TGTGCCAGCAGTTGGGTTAGCAATCAGCCCCAGCATTTT. The entire variable domain, with the rest obtained from reference TRBV5-8 and TRBJ1-5, is as follows: EAGVTQSPTHLIKTRGQQATLRCSPISGHTSVYWYQQALGLGLQFLLWYDEGEERNRGNFPPRFSGRQFPNYSSELNVNALELEDSALYLCASSWVSNQPQHFGDGTRLSIL.

The chain uses TRBV14 and TRBJ2-5, with 13 bases matching TRBD2. Germline V gives CDR1 SGHDN, CDR2 FVKESK. The V gene end was trimmed by 5 bases and the J gene end by 5 bases; junction bases not matched to a gene: 2. This CDR3 comprises 14 residues. CDR3 protein: CASSGLAGDETQYF. DNA for the CDR3: TGTGCCAGCAGCGGACTAGCGGGAGATGAGACCCAGTACTTC.